Following are 12 T cell receptor beta chains from one sample sequenced in a study of blood T cell repertoires in COVID-19. The table came from immunoSEQ multiplex PCR; TCRdb's copy has only in-frame clones and leaves some out. The sample has 270,000 or so clones, 85% to 90% seen once. Sample: peripheral blood. The origin of the receptors is a woman between 40 and 50 years old who had recovered from COVID-19.

This rearrangement joins TRBV9 to TRBJ2-5; 9 bases match TRBD2. This CDR3 contains 15 residues. Trimming cost V 0 bases and J 7 bases; bases outside gene matches: 7. From germline, CDR1 is SGDLS and CDR2 YYNGEE. CDR3 coding DNA: TGTGCCAGCAGCGTAGAAATAGCGGGAGAGGGGACCCAGTACTTC. Residues: CASSVEIAGEGTQYF.

The chain uses TRBV4-1 and TRBJ1-1, with 8 bases that match TRBD1. V lost 4 bases, J lost 4 bases, and 11 bases stayed unmatched. Germline-derived CDR1 and CDR2 are MGHRA and YSYEKL. The CDR3 spans 16 residues. CDR3 DNA: TGCGCCAGCAGCCTCAGGGGGCAAAGCAGTAGCACTGAAGCTTTCTTT. Translation gives CASSLRGQSSSTEAFF.

This chain connects TRBV12-3 or TRBV12-4 to TRBJ2-1; 7 positions agree with TRBD2. The CDR3 spans 13 residues. Trimming removed 7 bases from V and 8 bases from J; junction bases left unmatched: 8. The CDR3, as DNA: TGTGCCAGCAACGCGGGAGATGTTGATGAGCAGTTCTTC. This sequence encodes CASNAGDVDEQFF.

Notes on this clone: One end of the junction fails to match germline, which may point to a read error. J is TRBJ2-5 and V is TRBV15; 8 positions match TRBD2. This CDR3 contains 15 residues. Germline V gene data show CDR1 as LNHNV and CDR2 as YYDKDF (reference sequence). This chain's CDR3 is CLQPGSGVWGETQYF. Here the CDR3 DNA reads TGCCTACAACCGGGTAGCGGGGTATGGGGAGAGACCCAGTACTTC.

In its sample, this clone was seen once. The chain recombines TRBV4-1 with TRBJ2-1, with 12 bases fitting TRBD2. Trimming took 0 bases from V and 7 from J; bases not matched to a gene: 4. The germline V gene has CDR1 MGHRA and CDR2 YSYEKL. There are 16 residues in the CDR3. The CDR3 region is CASSQDPSGGANEQFF. The CDR3 DNA sequence: TGCGCCAGCAGCCAAGACCCTAGCGGGGGGGCTAATGAGCAGTTCTTC.

The rearrangement uses TRBV12-3 or TRBV12-4 and TRBJ2-5; D might be TRBD1 (6 bases). The CDR3 runs 12 residues. V was shortened by 6 bases and J by 7 bases, with 12 bases between the two germline ends. The CDR3 loop reads CASSNRGGTQYF. In DNA, the CDR3 is TGTGCCAGCAGCAACCGAGGGGGGACCCAGTACTTC.

The chain couples TRBV25-1 to TRBJ2-7; D is unclear. Germline lookup yields CDR1 MGHDK and CDR2 SYGVNS. Deletions cut 8 bases from V and 3 bases from J, with 8 bases between. The CDR3 consists of 11 residues. For the CDR3, the DNA is TGTGCCAGCTCTAACCTCTACGAGCAGTACTTC. Encoded protein: CASSNLYEQYF.

The chain uses TRBV10-3 and TRBJ2-3, with D unclear. This CDR3 region has 13 residues. CDR1 and CDR2 (germline): ENHRY, SYGVKD. V was cut by 4 bases and J by 2 bases, with 7 bases left in between. CDR3 sequence reads: CAISVSHTDTQYF. CDR3 in DNA: TGTGCCATCAGTGTTAGCCACACAGATACGCAGTATTTT.

The V gene is TRBV24-1, the J gene TRBJ1-5; no definite D call. The V gene's germline CDR1 is KGHDR and CDR2 SFDVKD. This CDR3 region has 16 residues. V lost 5 bases and J lost 0, with 13 bases in between. This CDR3 is CATSVTRGYSNQPQHF. DNA for the CDR3: TGTGCCACCAGTGTCACCCGCGGTTATAGCAATCAGCCCCAGCATTTT.

A single count supports this clone. This rearrangement joins TRBV7-9 to TRBJ2-3; tentative D call: TRBD2 (5 bases). Trimming took 0 bases from V and 3 from J, leaving 10 bases between them. Germline CDR1 reads SEHNR; CDR2 reads FQNEAQ (reference sequence). The CDR3 covers 15 residues. CDR3 residues: CASSLAGLGTDTQYF. CDR3 bases: TGTGCCAGCAGCTTAGCCGGACTGGGGACAGATACGCAGTATTTT.

The chain combines TRBV19 with TRBJ2-2, with TRBD2 matching 15 bases. J was trimmed by 7 bases and V by 9 bases; bases with no gene match: 6. The CDR3 is made up of 15 amino acids. CDR1 is LNHDA and CDR2 is SQIVND in the germline V gene (reference sequence). This chain's CDR3 is CASGLAGGPGGELFF. The CDR3 coding sequence is TGTGCCAGCGGACTAGCGGGGGGGCCTGGCGGGGAGCTGTTTTTT.

The rearrangement uses TRBV11-3 and TRBJ2-2, with a possible D match to TRBD1 (5 bases). Germline loops: CDR1 SGHNT, CDR2 YENEEA. Trimming stripped 4 bases from V and 6 bases from J, with 12 bases between. The CDR3 has 14 amino acids. Written as DNA, the CDR3 is TGTGCCAGCAGCTCAACAGGTTTGGCCGGGGAGCTGTTTTTT. Its protein product is CASSSTGLAGELFF.